The next 21 T cell receptor beta chains were all read from a single sample in a study of blood T cell repertoires in COVID-19. Here immunoSEQ multiplex PCR was the method, and the copy in TCRdb shows in-frame clones only, minus some. The sample shows around 120,000 clones, about 85% of them seen only once. What was sequenced was peripheral blood. These receptors came from a man between 65 and 85 years old with acute or convalescent COVID-19.

The chain links TRBV5-1 to TRBJ1-6; 10 bases fit TRBD1. Looked up from germline, CDR1 is SGHRS and CDR2 is YFSETQ. The CDR3 contains 14 residues. Trimming cost V 4 bases and J 7 bases; bases outside gene matches: 2. CDR3 DNA sequence: TGCGCCAGCAGCCCGGACAGGGGGAATTCACCCCTCCACTTT. Protein sequence: CASSPDRGNSPLHF.

J is TRBJ2-3 and V is TRBV7-9, with D tentatively TRBD1 (6 bases). CDR3 length: 16 residues. V lost 1 base, J lost 5 bases, and 16 bases lay in between. Germline assignment: CDR1 SEHNR and CDR2 FQNEAQ (reference sequence). CDR3 coding DNA: TGTGCCAGCAGCTTAGTAGAGACAGGTACTCGAGATACGCAGTATTTT. Translation: CASSLVETGTRDTQYF.

The V and J genes are TRBV19 and TRBJ1-1; TRBD1 is a possible D gene (5 bases). Germline-derived CDR1 and CDR2 are LNHDA and SQIVND (reference sequence). Trimming removed 9 bases at V and 0 bases at J, with 17 bases between. This CDR3 contains 15 residues. CDR3 DNA: TGTGCCAGCGCCGCCGGGGGAGGTTTGAACACTGAAGCTTTCTTT. This encodes CASAAGGGLNTEAFF.

The V gene is TRBV6-5, the J gene TRBJ1-3, with D possibly TRBD1 on 6 matching bases. V was pared by 7 bases and J by 4 bases, with 14 bases between. The germline V gene has CDR1 MNHEY and CDR2 SVGAGI. The CDR3 loop spans 14 amino acids. The CDR3 here is CASMIQGSGNTIYF. The CDR3 bases are TGTGCCAGCATGATCCAGGGGAGCGGAAACACCATATATTTT.

This clone was found once. The chain uses TRBV2 and TRBJ1-5; TRBD1 aligns across 10 bases. V shed 7 bases and J 0 bases; nucleotides not matched to a gene: 6. This CDR3 contains 16 residues. Looked up from germline, CDR1 is SNHLY and CDR2 is FYNNEI. DNA of the CDR3: TGTGCCAGCAACCGGGACAGGGGTAATAGCAATCAGCCCCAGCATTTT. This gives the protein CASNRDRGNSNQPQHF.

The J gene is TRBJ2-3, the V gene TRBV7-2; 12 bases map to TRBD2. This CDR3 is built from 16 residues. Losses at the gene ends were 4 bases for V and 4 bases for J; bases not matched to a gene: 6. Germline-derived CDR1 and CDR2 are SGHTA and FQGNSA. This chain's CDR3 is CASSYSASGGADTQYF. The CDR3 bases are TGTGCCAGCAGCTACTCGGCTAGCGGGGGGGCAGATACGCAGTATTTT.

This clone has only one observation. This chain connects TRBV6-5 to TRBJ1-1, with 10 bases aligning to TRBD1. The ends lost 6 bases at V and 7 bases at J; junction bases unmatched: 5. The CDR3 extends over 13 amino acids. In germline, CDR1 is MNHEY, CDR2 SVGAGI. In nucleotides, the CDR3 is TGTGCCAGCAGGCGACAGGGGGCGCGTGAAGCTTTCTTT. Amino acid sequence: CASRRQGAREAFF.

The chain couples TRBV5-1 to TRBJ1-1; the match to TRBD1 covers 8 bases. The CDR3 has 15 residues. With V trimmed by 4 bases and J by 0 bases, 5 bases remained unmatched. CDR1 SGHRS and CDR2 YFSETQ come from the germline V gene. For the CDR3, the DNA is TGCGCCAGCAGCGAGGGACAGGTGGTGAACACTGAAGCTTTCTTT. Translation: CASSEGQVVNTEAFF.

The gene calls are TRBV3-1 (or the pseudogene TRBV3-2) and TRBJ1-1, with 9 bases fitting TRBD1. Germline values: CDR1 LGHDT, CDR2 YNNKEL (reference sequence). The CDR3 is 15 residues long. V lost 5 bases, J lost 0 bases, and 4 bases stayed unmatched. The CDR3 sequence: CASSSRDRVNTEAFF. The CDR3 DNA is TGTGCCAGCAGCTCTCGGGACAGGGTGAACACTGAAGCTTTCTTT.

The genes are TRBV7-9 and TRBJ2-3; TRBD1 agrees at 9 bases. The CDR3 is 17 residues long. CDR1 is SEHNR and CDR2 is FQNEAQ in the germline V gene (reference sequence). V lost 4 bases and J lost 1; bases outside the gene matches: 9. Here the CDR3 reads CASSSRLGQGGTDTQYF. The DNA of the CDR3 is TGTGCCAGCAGCTCGAGGCTGGGACAGGGAGGCACAGATACGCAGTATTTT.

As regards this clone: This specimen includes other DNA sequences encoding the same CDR3. The rearrangement links TRBV27 to TRBJ1-2; a weak D match, TRBD1 (5 bases). This CDR3 contains 13 residues. Germline CDR1 and CDR2: MNHEY and SMNVEV (reference sequence). V lost 2 bases to trimming and J lost 6 bases, with 10 bases between them. For the CDR3, the DNA is TGTGCCAGCAGTTTACGGGGGGGAAATGGCTACACCTTC. Protein: CASSLRGGNGYTF.

The chain carries TRBV7-2 and TRBJ1-1, with D perhaps TRBD1 (5 bases). Trimming removed 3 bases at V and 11 bases at J, with 13 bases between. The CDR3 has 12 residues. Germline loops: CDR1 SGHTA, CDR2 FQGNSA. This chain's CDR3 is CASSLNTGGAFF. The CDR3 DNA follows: TGTGCCAGCAGCTTGAATACTGGGGGGGCTTTCTTT.

V and J are TRBV2 and TRBJ1-2; D is uncertain. The CDR3 is 11 amino acids. V lost 5 bases to trimming and J lost 9 bases, with 10 bases between them. CDR1 and CDR2 (germline): SNHLY, FYNNEI. CDR3 nucleotides: TGTGCCAGCAGTCCAGTTACCCGCTACACCTTC. It codes for CASSPVTRYTF.

The chain joins TRBV5-1 to TRBJ2-3, with 7 bases that match TRBD1. Trimming took 2 bases from V and 2 from J; bases not matched to a gene: 8. CDR3 size: 16 residues. Germline lookup yields CDR1 SGHRS and CDR2 YFSETQ. The CDR3 bases are TGCGCCAGCAGCTTAGGACAGGTCGGGAACACAGATACGCAGTATTTT. This translates into CASSLGQVGNTDTQYF.

This clone was detected a few times. J is TRBJ2-1 and V is TRBV7-9; no clear D gene. The CDR3 totals 11 residues. The V end lost 3 bases, the J end lost 7 bases, and 4 bases lay between the germline ends. Per germline, CDR1 SEHNR and CDR2 FQNEAQ (reference sequence). CDR3 coding DNA: TGTGCCAGCAGCTTCAGAAATGAGCAGTTCTTC. As protein: CASSFRNEQFF.

The chain couples TRBV6-6 to TRBJ1-4; D remains unclear. V dropped 3 bases and J dropped 7 bases, with 9 bases sitting between them. The germline CDR1 and CDR2 sequences are MNHNY and SVGAGI (reference sequence). This CDR3 comprises 13 residues. The CDR3 is CASSYPGGEKLFF. DNA of the CDR3: TGTGCCAGCAGTTATCCCGGCGGTGAAAAACTGTTTTTT.

Worth noting for this clone: A junction end diverges from the germline sequence, so it may reflect a read error. The V and J genes are TRBV28 and TRBJ1-4; unclear D gene. CDR1 is MDHEN and CDR2 is SYDVKM in the germline V gene. This CDR3 comprises 16 residues. CDR3 in DNA: TGTGCCAGCAGTTCCTCATCCTGGGCTGCTAAGGAAAAACTGTTTTTT. It yields the protein CASSSSSWAAKEKLFF.

The chain has TRBV7-2 and TRBJ2-3, with 7 bases matching TRBD2. The CDR3 sequence is 16 residues long. Germline assignment: CDR1 SGHTA and CDR2 FQGNSA. With V trimmed by 3 bases and J by 2 bases, 8 bases remained unmatched. CDR3 sequence: CASSFMGSGFTDTQYF. The DNA for the CDR3 is TGTGCCAGCAGCTTCATGGGTAGCGGGTTCACAGATACGCAGTATTTT.

Note on this clone: An end of the junction differs from the germline gene, which may be a read error. The chain carries TRBV7-2 and TRBJ1-3; 9 nucleotides align to TRBD1. The CDR3 sequence is 15 residues long. The germline V gene has CDR1 SGHTA and CDR2 FQGNSA. CDR3 sequence: CASSPRTGDINAIYF. Written as DNA, the CDR3 is TGTGCCAGCAGCCCACGGACAGGGGATATAAACGCCATATATTTT.

This chain links TRBV2 with TRBJ2-3, with 12 nucleotides matching TRBD2. Trimming cost V 5 bases and J 4 bases; bases outside gene matches: 7. CDR1 SNHLY and CDR2 FYNNEI come from the germline V gene. The CDR3 is 16 residues long. The CDR3 DNA sequence: TGTGCCAGCAGTCTCGGACTAGCGGGGAGAGCAGATACGCAGTATTTT. This codes for CASSLGLAGRADTQYF.

V is TRBV20-1 and J is TRBJ2-7; D perhaps matches TRBD1 (6 bases). Germline CDR1 DFQATT, CDR2 SNEGSKA (reference sequence). The CDR3 runs to 11 residues. Deletions cut 6 bases from V and 7 bases from J, with 13 bases between. The CDR3 bases are TGCAGTGCAAAGACAGGCATAGAGCAGTACTTC. As protein: CSAKTGIEQYF.